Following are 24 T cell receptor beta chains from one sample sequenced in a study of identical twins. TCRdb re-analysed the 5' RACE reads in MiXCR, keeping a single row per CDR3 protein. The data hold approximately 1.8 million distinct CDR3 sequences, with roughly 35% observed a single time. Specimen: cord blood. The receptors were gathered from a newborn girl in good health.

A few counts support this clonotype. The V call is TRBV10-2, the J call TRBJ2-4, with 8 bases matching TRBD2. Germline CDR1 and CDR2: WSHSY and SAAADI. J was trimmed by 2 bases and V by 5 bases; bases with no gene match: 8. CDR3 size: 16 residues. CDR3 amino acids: CASSTSGSLTKNIQYF. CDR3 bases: TGCGCCAGCAGTACCAGCGGGAGTTTGACCAAAAACATTCAGTACTTC.

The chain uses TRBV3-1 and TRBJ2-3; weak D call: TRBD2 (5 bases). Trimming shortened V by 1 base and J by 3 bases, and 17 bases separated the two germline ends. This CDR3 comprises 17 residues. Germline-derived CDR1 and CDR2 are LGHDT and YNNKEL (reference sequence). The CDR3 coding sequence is TGTGCCAGCAGCCAAGCTAGGAGCGGACGCGGGACAGATACGCAGTATTTT. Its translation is CASSQARSGRGTDTQYF.

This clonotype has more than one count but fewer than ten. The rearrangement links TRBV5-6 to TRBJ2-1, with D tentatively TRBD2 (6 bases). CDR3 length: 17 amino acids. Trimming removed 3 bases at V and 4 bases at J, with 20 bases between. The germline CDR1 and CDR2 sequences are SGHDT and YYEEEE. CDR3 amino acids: CASSSCKPGLRYNEQFF. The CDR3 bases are TGTGCCAGCAGCTCATGTAAACCGGGACTTCGTTACAATGAGCAGTTCTTC.

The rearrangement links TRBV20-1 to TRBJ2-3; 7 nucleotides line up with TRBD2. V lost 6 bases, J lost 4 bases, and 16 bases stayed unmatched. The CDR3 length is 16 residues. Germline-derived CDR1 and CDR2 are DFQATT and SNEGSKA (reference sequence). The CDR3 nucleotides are TGCAGTGCCCCCCCGGGTGGGAGGGCCATCGCAGATACGCAGTATTTT. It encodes CSAPPGGRAIADTQYF.

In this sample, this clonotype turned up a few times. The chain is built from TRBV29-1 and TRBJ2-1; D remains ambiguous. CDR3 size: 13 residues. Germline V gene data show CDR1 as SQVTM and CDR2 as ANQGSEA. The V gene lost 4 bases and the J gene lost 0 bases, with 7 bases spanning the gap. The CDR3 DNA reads TGCAGCGTTGCAGGTTACTCCTACAATGAGCAGTTCTTC. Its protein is CSVAGYSYNEQFF.

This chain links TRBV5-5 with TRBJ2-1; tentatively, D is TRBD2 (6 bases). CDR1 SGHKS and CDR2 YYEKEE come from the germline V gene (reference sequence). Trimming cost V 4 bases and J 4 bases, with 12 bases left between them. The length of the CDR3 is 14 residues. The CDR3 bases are TGTGCCAGCAGCATACACGGGGGTTACAATGAGCAGTTCTTC. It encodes CASSIHGGYNEQFF.

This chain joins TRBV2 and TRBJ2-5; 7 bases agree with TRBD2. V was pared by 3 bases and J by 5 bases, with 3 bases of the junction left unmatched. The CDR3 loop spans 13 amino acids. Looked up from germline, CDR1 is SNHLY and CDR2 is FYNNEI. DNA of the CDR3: TGTGCCAGCAGTGATTTGGGGGGGGAGACCCAGTACTTC. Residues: CASSDLGGETQYF.

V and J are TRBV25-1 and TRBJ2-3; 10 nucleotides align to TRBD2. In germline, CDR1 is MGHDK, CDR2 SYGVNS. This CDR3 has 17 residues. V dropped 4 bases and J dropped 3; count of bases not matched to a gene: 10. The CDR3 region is CASSAHPAGGRTDTQYF. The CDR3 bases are TGTGCCAGCAGTGCCCACCCAGCGGGAGGGAGGACAGATACGCAGTATTTT. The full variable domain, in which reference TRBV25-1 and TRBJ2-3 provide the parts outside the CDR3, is EADIYQTPRYLVIGTGKKITLECSQTMGHDKMYWYQQDPGMELHLIHYSYGVNSTEKGDLSSESTVSRIRTEHFPLTLESARPSHTSQYLCASSAHPAGGRTDTQYFGPGTRLTVL.

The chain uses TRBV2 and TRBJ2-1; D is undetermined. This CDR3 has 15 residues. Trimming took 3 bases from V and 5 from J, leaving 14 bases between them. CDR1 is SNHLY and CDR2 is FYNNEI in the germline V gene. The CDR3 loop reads CASSDDDGENNEQFF. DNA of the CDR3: TGTGCCAGCAGTGACGATGACGGCGAGAACAATGAGCAGTTCTTC. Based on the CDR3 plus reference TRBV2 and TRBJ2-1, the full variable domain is EPEVTQTPSHQVTQMGQEVILRCVPISNHLYFYWYRQILGQKVEFLVSFYNNEISEKSEIFDDQFSVERPDGSNFTLKIRSTKLEDSAMYFCASSDDDGENNEQFFGPGTRLTVL.

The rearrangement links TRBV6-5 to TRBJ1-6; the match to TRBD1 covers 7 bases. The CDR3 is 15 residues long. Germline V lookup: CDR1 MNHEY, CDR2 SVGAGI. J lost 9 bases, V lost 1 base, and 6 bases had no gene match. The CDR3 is CASSYWEGAVSPLHF. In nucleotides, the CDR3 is TGTGCCAGCAGTTACTGGGAGGGGGCGGTTTCACCCCTCCACTTT.

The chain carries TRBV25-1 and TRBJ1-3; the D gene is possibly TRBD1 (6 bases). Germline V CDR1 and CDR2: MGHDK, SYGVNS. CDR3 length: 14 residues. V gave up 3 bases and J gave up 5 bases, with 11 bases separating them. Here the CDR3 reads CASSERGLRNTIYF. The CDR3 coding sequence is TGTGCCAGCAGTGAGCGGGGGCTTAGAAACACCATATATTTT.

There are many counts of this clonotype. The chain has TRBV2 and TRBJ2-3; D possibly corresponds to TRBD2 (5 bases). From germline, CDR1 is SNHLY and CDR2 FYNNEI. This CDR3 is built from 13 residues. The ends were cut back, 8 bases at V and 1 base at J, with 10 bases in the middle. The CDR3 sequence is CASAERGTDTQYF. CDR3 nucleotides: TGTGCCAGCGCGGAGAGGGGCACAGATACGCAGTATTTT.

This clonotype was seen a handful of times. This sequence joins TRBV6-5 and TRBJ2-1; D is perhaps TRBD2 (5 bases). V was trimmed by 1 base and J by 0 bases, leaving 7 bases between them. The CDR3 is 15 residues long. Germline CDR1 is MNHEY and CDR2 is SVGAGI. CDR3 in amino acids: CASSYWESSYNEQFF. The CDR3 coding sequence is TGTGCCAGCAGTTACTGGGAGAGCTCCTACAATGAGCAGTTCTTC.

The CDR3 DNA is TGTGCCAGCAGATACCCGGGACTAGCGGGAGGGAGCGAGCAGTTCTTC. Amino acids: CASRYPGLAGGSEQFF. The rearrangement uses TRBV6-5 and TRBJ2-1, with TRBD2 matching over 16 bases. Germline V gives CDR1 MNHEY, CDR2 SVGAGI. The V gene end was trimmed by 6 bases and the J gene end by 10 bases; junction bases not matched to a gene: 9. CDR3 size: 16 residues.

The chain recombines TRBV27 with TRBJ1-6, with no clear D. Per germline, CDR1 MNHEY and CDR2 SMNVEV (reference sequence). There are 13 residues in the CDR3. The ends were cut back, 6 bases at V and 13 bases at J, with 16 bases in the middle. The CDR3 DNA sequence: TGTGCCAGCAGCCTGGGTGCTGCGGGGCCCCTCCACTTT. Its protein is CASSLGAAGPLHF.

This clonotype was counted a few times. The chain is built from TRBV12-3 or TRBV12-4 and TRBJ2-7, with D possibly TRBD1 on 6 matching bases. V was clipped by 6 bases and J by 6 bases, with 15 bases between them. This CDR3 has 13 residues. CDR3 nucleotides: TGTGCCAGCAGCACTGTACAGGGTTCCGAGCAGTACTTC. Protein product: CASSTVQGSEQYF.

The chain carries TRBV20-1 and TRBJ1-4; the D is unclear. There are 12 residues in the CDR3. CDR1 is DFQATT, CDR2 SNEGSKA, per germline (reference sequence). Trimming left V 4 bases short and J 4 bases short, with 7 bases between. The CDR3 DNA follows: TGCAGTGCTAAACACCTTAATGAAAAACTGTTTTTT. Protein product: CSAKHLNEKLFF.

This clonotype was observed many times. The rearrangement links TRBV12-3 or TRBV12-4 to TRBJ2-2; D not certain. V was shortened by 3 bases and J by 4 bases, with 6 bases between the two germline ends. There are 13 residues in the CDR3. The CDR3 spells CASSLAATGELFF. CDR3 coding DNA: TGTGCCAGCAGTTTGGCAGCCACCGGGGAGCTGTTTTTT.

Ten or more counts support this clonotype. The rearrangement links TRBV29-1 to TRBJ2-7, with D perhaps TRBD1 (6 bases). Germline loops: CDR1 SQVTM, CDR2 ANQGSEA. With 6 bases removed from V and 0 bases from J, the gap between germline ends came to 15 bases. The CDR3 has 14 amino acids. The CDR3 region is CSVLGQSDSYEQYF. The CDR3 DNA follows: TGCAGCGTCCTGGGACAATCGGACTCCTACGAGCAGTACTTC.

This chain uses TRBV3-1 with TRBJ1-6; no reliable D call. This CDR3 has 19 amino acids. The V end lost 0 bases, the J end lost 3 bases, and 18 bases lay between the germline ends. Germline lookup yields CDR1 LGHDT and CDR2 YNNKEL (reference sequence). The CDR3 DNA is TGTGCCAGCAGCCAAGAAGGAGGTCGACACCCCTACTATAATTCACCCCTCCACTTT. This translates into CASSQEGGRHPYYNSPLHF.

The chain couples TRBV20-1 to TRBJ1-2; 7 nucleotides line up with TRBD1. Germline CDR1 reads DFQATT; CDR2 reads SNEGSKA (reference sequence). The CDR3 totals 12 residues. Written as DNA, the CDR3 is TGCAGGTTAACAGGGGATCTCTATGGCTACACCTTC. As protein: CRLTGDLYGYTF.

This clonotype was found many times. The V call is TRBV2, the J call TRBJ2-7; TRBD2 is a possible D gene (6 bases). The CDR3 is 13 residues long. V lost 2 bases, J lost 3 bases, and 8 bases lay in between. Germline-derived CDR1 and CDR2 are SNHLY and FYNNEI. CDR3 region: CASSERLVYEQYF. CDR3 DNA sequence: TGTGCCAGCAGTGAACGACTAGTCTACGAGCAGTACTTC.

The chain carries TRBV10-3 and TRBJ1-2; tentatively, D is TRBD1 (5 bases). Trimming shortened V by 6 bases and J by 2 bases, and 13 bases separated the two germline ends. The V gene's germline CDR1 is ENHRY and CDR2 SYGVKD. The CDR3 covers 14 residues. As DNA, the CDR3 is TGTGCCATCAGCCGAGGAAGGGGAAACTATGGCTACACCTTC. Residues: CAISRGRGNYGYTF.

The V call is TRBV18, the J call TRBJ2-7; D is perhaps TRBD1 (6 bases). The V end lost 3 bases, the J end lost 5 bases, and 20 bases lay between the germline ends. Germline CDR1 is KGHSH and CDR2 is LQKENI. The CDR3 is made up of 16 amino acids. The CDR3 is CASSPRGTLVLDEQYF. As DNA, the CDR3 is TGTGCCAGCTCACCGAGGGGGACATTGGTGTTGGACGAGCAGTACTTC.